This is a list of T cell receptor beta chains from one sample in a study of CD8+CD57+ T cells in acquired aplastic anemia. TCRdb itself ran the reads through MiXCR, one entry per CDR3 protein. This repertoire shows about 120,000 distinct CDR3 sequences, 58% found once; its top ten account for roughly 32%. The sample comprised sorted CD4+, CD8+, or CD8+CD57+ T cells (not recorded which) from PBMCs. The receptors stem from a human donor with aplastic anemia. Both conserved end residues are part of each CDR3. The D gene is left open where the match is weak. Rows may omit the clone size; those that give it use once, few, many or a size class.

V gene,D gene,J gene,clone size,CDR3 protein,CDR3 DNA
TRBV20-1,TRBD1,TRBJ1-1,NA,CSAGTARSLAFF,TGCAGTGCAGGGACAGCACGATCGTTAGCTTTCTTT
TRBV29-1,TRBD1,TRBJ2-2,NA,CSVARQGFSGELFF,TGCAGCGTTGCTCGACAGGGGTTTTCCGGGGAGCTGTTTTTT
TRBV19,TRBD1,TRBJ2-7,many,CATSRDRGDEQYF,TGTGCCACCTCGAGGGACAGGGGTGACGAGCAGTACTTC
TRBV2,NA,TRBJ1-2,many,CASKLGARGYTF,TGTGCCAGCAAGCTGGGGGCTCGTGGCTACACCTTC
TRBV15,TRBD2,TRBJ2-7,few,CATSTRTSGLYEQYF,TGTGCCACCAGCACCCGGACTAGCGGACTCTACGAGCAGTACTTC
TRBV6-5,NA,TRBJ1-2,many,CASSYGTNYGYTF,TGTGCCAGCAGTTACGGGACAAACTATGGCTACACCTTC
TRBV15,NA,TRBJ2-7,many,CATSPHSSYEQYF,TGTGCCACCAGCCCCCATAGCTCCTACGAGCAGTACTTC
TRBV5-1,NA,TRBJ1-1,many,CASSLGMGLNTEAFF,TGCGCCAGCAGCTTGGGGATGGGACTGAACACTGAAGCTTTCTTT
TRBV29-1,NA,TRBJ1-2,NA,CSVRVGLTGGYTF,TGCAGCGTTAGGGTAGGGTTAACAGGAGGCTACACCTTC
TRBV19,NA,TRBJ2-6,NA,CASSMYSGEANVLTF,TGTGCCAGTAGTATGTACTCAGGGGAGGCCAACGTCCTGACTTTC
TRBV9,NA,TRBJ2-7,NA,CASSVDTQGVLYEQYF,TGTGCCAGCAGCGTAGATACACAGGGCGTACTCTACGAGCAGTACTTC
TRBV5-6,TRBD1,TRBJ1-5,NA,CASSVGTVNQPQHF,TGTGCCAGCAGCGTTGGGACAGTTAATCAGCCCCAGCATTTT
TRBV2,TRBD2,TRBJ2-3,NA,CASSEAPGLGTDTQYF,TGTGCCAGCAGTGAAGCGCCGGGACTAGGGACAGATACGCAGTATTTT
TRBV6-1,NA,TRBJ2-1,once,CASIDWDEQFF,TGTGCCAGCATCGACTGGGATGAGCAGTTCTTC
TRBV7-3,NA,TRBJ2-1,many,CASSLWAADEQFF,TGTGCCAGCAGCTTGTGGGCGGCCGATGAGCAGTTCTTC
TRBV19,NA,TRBJ1-1,NA,CASSIPRNTEAFF,TGTGCCAGTAGTATCCCGAGGAACACTGAAGCTTTCTTT
TRBV4-1,NA,TRBJ2-1,many,CASSQEGGGGQFF,TGCGCCAGCAGCCAAGAAGGAGGGGGGGGACAGTTCTTC
TRBV15,NA,TRBJ1-5,NA,CATSSMGNQPQHF,TGTGCCACCAGCAGTATGGGCAATCAGCCCCAGCATTTT
TRBV20-1,NA,TRBJ2-7,few,CSAPGGAEQYF,TGCAGTGCCCCGGGTGGTGCCGAGCAGTACTTC
TRBV19,TRBD1,TRBJ2-5,NA,CASRLTGQETQYF,TGTGCCAGTAGATTGACAGGGCAAGAGACCCAGTACTTC
TRBV10-3,NA,TRBJ1-6,NA,CASSLGKRNSPLHF,TGTGCCAGCAGTTTAGGGAAAAGGAATTCACCCCTCCACTTT
TRBV27,NA,TRBJ1-2,few,CASSLNRVYGYTF,TGTGCCAGCAGTTTAAACAGGGTGTATGGCTACACCTTC
TRBV6-5,TRBD2,TRBJ2-1,many,CASSYSQRGHNEQFF,TGTGCCAGCAGTTACTCGCAGCGGGGACACAATGAGCAGTTCTTC
TRBV19,NA,TRBJ2-7,NA,CASSIRAPGTIYEQYF,TGTGCCAGTAGTATCCGCGCCCCCGGGACCATCTACGAGCAGTACTTC
TRBV11-2,NA,TRBJ1-2,NA,CASSLLAFYGYTF,TGTGCCAGCAGCCTCCTGGCCTTCTATGGCTACACCTTC
TRBV7-6,TRBD2,TRBJ2-1,NA,CASSLRIFGRGLAYNEQFF,TGTGCCAGCAGCTTAAGGATTTTTGGGCGGGGACTAGCCTACAATGAGCAGTTCTTC
TRBV9,TRBD1,TRBJ2-5,many,CASSVNRGPETQYF,TGTGCCAGCAGCGTAAACAGGGGGCCGGAGACCCAGTACTTC
TRBV19,TRBD1,TRBJ1-2,NA,CASWTGGTYGYTF,TGTGCCAGCTGGACAGGGGGCACCTATGGCTACACCTTC
TRBV25-1,TRBD1,TRBJ2-2,once,CASSEPGQPFRAGELFF,TGTGCCAGCAGTGAGCCGGGACAGCCATTTAGGGCCGGGGAGCTGTTTTTT
TRBV10-2,NA,TRBJ2-7,once,CASSELGQSLEQYF,TGCGCCAGCAGTGAGTTGGGACAATCCCTCGAGCAGTACTTC
TRBV9,NA,TRBJ1-2,once,CASSVMAYGYTF,TGTGCCAGCAGCGTCATGGCCTATGGCTACACCTTC
TRBV6-5,NA,TRBJ1-2,NA,CASSYSIGYGYTF,TGTGCCAGCAGTTACTCGATCGGGTATGGCTACACCTTC
TRBV5-1,NA,TRBJ1-1,many,CASSLANTEAFF,TGCGCCAGCAGCTTGGCCAACACTGAAGCTTTCTTT
TRBV19,NA,TRBJ1-1,NA,CASTPGHQVGTEAFF,TGTGCCAGTACCCCCGGCCACCAGGTCGGGACTGAAGCTTTCTTT
TRBV15,NA,TRBJ2-2,NA,CATSVDTRNTGELFF,TGTGCCACCAGCGTGGACACACGGAACACCGGGGAGCTGTTTTTT
TRBV20-1,TRBD2,TRBJ2-2,NA,CSARDPSGIATGELFF,TGCAGTGCTAGAGATCCTAGCGGGATCGCCACCGGGGAGCTGTTTTTT
TRBV27,NA,TRBJ2-7,NA,CASSTEARGRDEQYF,TGTGCCAGCAGTACCGAGGCCAGGGGTCGGGACGAGCAGTACTTC
TRBV19,NA,TRBJ2-7,NA,CASSSPGHTYEQYF,TGTGCCAGTAGTTCGCCGGGACATACCTACGAGCAGTACTTC
TRBV4-1,TRBD1,TRBJ2-3,few,CASSFPGQGVTDTQYF,TGCGCCAGCAGCTTCCCGGGACAGGGAGTCACAGATACGCAGTATTTT
TRBV28,NA,TRBJ2-1,NA,CASSRTFTSYNEQFF,TGTGCCAGCAGTAGAACCTTCACCTCCTACAATGAGCAGTTCTTC
TRBV10-3,NA,TRBJ1-4,once,CATSGRNEKLFF,TGTGCCACCTCGGGGCGGAATGAAAAACTGTTTTTT
TRBV24-1,NA,TRBJ1-1,NA,CATSDLLGQAFF,TGTGCCACCAGTGATTTATTGGGACAAGCTTTCTTT
TRBV2,NA,TRBJ2-7,few,CASSEEALSSYEQYF,TGTGCCAGCAGTGAAGAGGCCCTGAGCTCCTACGAGCAGTACTTC
TRBV30,NA,TRBJ2-7,NA,CAWSVGFYEQYF,TGTGCCTGGAGTGTAGGGTTCTACGAGCAGTACTTC
TRBV24-1,NA,TRBJ2-5,NA,CATSDKGPVETQYF,TGTGCCACCAGTGACAAAGGACCGGTAGAGACCCAGTACTTC
TRBV24-1,TRBD1,TRBJ2-1,NA,CATSDPPTGSSYNEQFF,TGTGCCACCAGTGATCCACCGACAGGGTCCTCCTACAATGAGCAGTTCTTC
TRBV5-1,NA,TRBJ2-1,many,CASSFSGSYNEQFF,TGCGCCAGCAGCTTCTCTGGAAGCTACAATGAGCAGTTCTTC
TRBV20-1,TRBD2,TRBJ2-1,NA,CSATLSGSGYNEQFF,TGCAGTGCTACCTTGAGCGGGAGTGGGTACAATGAGCAGTTCTTC
TRBV12-3/TRBV12-4,TRBD1,TRBJ2-7,many,CASSWTGLEQYF,TGTGCCAGCAGTTGGACAGGGCTCGAGCAGTACTTC
TRBV24-1,NA,TRBJ1-5,few,CATSEGHQPQHF,TGTGCCACCAGCGAGGGGCATCAGCCCCAGCATTTT
TRBV10-3,TRBD1,TRBJ2-7,many,CAISGTGSSYEQYF,TGTGCCATCAGTGGGACAGGAAGCTCCTACGAGCAGTACTTC
TRBV5-5,NA,TRBJ2-3,many,CASSLARDNTDTQYF,TGTGCCAGCAGCTTGGCCCGAGACAACACAGATACGCAGTATTTT
TRBV19,TRBD1,TRBJ2-2,NA,CASSTASGTGVMGRELFF,TGTGCCAGTAGTACTGCCTCCGGGACAGGGGTAATGGGCAGGGAGCTGTTTTTT
TRBV19,NA,TRBJ2-2,few,CASNREGRSTGELFF,TGTGCCAGTAACCGAGAGGGGAGGAGCACCGGGGAGCTGTTTTTT
TRBV15,NA,TRBJ1-5,NA,CATSEDRNQPQHF,TGTGCCACCAGCGAGGACAGAAATCAGCCCCAGCATTTT
TRBV15,TRBD1,TRBJ1-6,NA,CATSRASGTGEDSPLHF,TGTGCCACCAGCAGAGCGTCCGGGACAGGGGAGGATTCACCCCTCCACTTT
TRBV24-1,TRBD1,TRBJ2-7,NA,CATSSTGTYEQYF,TGTGCCACCAGTTCGACAGGGACCTACGAGCAGTACTTC
TRBV12-3/TRBV12-4,NA,TRBJ2-7,NA,CASTIERGGDEQYF,TGTGCCAGCACCATCGAAAGGGGCGGCGACGAGCAGTACTTC
TRBV2,NA,TRBJ1-1,once,CASSSSSRNTEAFF,TGTGCCAGCAGTTCCAGCTCGCGGAACACTGAAGCTTTCTTT